This T cell receptor (beta chain) was identified in a study of blood T cells in healthy people across ages. Primers used in a second PCR of about 7 to 11 cycles were a sample-barcoded 5' primer and a J-beta primer mix. TCRdb re-analysed the 5' RACE reads in MiXCR, keeping a single row per CDR3 protein. The data show around 1,800,000 distinct CDR3 sequences, more than 35% seen once. V gave up 6 bases and J gave up 4 bases; unmatched junction bases: 8. The CDR3 runs to 14 residues. The germline gives CDR1 DFQATT, CDR2 SNEGSKA (reference sequence). This clonotype was seen only a few times. Specimen: blood. The chain carries TRBV20-1 and TRBJ2-5; 10 positions agree with TRBD2. This clonotype was sampled from a human donor in good health. CDR3 loop: CSAVAGGGSETQYF. The CDR3 DNA is TGCAGTGCGGTAGCGGGGGGAGGTTCAGAGACCCAGTACTTC.